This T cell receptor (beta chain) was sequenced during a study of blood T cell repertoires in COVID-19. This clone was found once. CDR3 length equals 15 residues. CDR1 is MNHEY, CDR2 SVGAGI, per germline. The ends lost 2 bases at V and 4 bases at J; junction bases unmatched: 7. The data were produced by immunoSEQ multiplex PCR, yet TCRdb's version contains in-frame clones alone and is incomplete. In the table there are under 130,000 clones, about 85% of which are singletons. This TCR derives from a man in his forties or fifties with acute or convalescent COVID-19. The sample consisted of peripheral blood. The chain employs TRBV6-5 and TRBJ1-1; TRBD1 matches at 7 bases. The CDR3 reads CASSYVPGGSTEAFF. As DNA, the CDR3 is TGTGCCAGCAGTTACGTCCCAGGGGGAAGCACTGAAGCTTTCTTT.